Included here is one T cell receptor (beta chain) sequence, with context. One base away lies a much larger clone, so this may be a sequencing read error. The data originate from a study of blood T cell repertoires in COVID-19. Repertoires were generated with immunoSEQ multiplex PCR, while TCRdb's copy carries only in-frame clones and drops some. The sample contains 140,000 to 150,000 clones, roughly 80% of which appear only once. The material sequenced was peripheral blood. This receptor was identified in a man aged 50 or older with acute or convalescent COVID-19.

In DNA form, the CDR3 reads TGTGCCAGCAGTGAGCAGGGGGACTATGGCTACACCTTC. This gives the protein CASSEQGDYGYTF. The V and J genes are TRBV6-1 and TRBJ1-2; 7 bases match TRBD1. CDR1 and CDR2 (germline): MNHNS, SASEGT. V lost 3 bases, J lost 3 bases, and 1 base stayed unmatched. The CDR3 spans 13 residues.